This TCR beta chain was documented in a study of molecular identifiers for immune sequencing clone quantification. TCRdb fed the PCR reads into MiXCR, producing one record per CDR3 protein. The data contain 490,000 or so distinct CDR3 sequences, 20% to 25% of them singletons. This clonotype was observed at least ten times. CDR3 size: 12 residues. The V end lost 5 bases, the J end lost 7 bases, and 9 bases lay between the germline ends. Germline V gene data show CDR1 as LGHNA and CDR2 as YNFKEQ. The TCR originated in a human donor in good health. Some libraries in this study had Jurkat cell RNA spiked in. Material: naive CD8+ T cells from blood, with Jurkat cell RNA spiked in. The subset was: FACS-sorted CD8+CD4-CCR7+CD45RA+ naive T cells. The genes are TRBV4-2 and TRBJ1-5; tentatively, D is TRBD1 (6 bases). In DNA, the CDR3 is TGTGCCAGCAGCTTGGGGGCACAGCCCCAGCATTTT. Translation: CASSLGAQPQHF.